This TCR beta chain was retrieved from a study of identical twins. Study-level findings and limits: Cord blood's abundant beta clonotypes had fewer insertions, unlike memory repertoires. Low generation-probability sequences were in excess among twin-shared out-of-frame alpha sequences. The authors noted that invariant MAIT and iNKT cells could partly confound zero-insertion analyses. Twin sharing of out-of-frame TCR alpha was underestimated by models in monozygotic pairs.

TCRdb passed the 5' RACE reads through MiXCR, listing each CDR3 protein once. The table records roughly 710,000 distinct CDR3 sequences, over 5% of them present only once. To note about this clonotype: No antigen is known for it.

The CDR3 has 14 residues. Germline V lookup: CDR1 DFQATT, CDR2 SNEGSKA (reference sequence). V shed 1 base and J shed 7 bases, with 14 bases lying between them. The chain has TRBV20-1 and TRBJ1-3; D is uncertain. The TCR comes from a man between 18 and 35 years old in good health. The specimen was naive T cells sorted from blood. This CDR3 is CSARGGLERNTIYF. Here the CDR3 DNA reads TGCAGTGCTAGAGGAGGCTTAGAGAGGAACACCATATATTTT.